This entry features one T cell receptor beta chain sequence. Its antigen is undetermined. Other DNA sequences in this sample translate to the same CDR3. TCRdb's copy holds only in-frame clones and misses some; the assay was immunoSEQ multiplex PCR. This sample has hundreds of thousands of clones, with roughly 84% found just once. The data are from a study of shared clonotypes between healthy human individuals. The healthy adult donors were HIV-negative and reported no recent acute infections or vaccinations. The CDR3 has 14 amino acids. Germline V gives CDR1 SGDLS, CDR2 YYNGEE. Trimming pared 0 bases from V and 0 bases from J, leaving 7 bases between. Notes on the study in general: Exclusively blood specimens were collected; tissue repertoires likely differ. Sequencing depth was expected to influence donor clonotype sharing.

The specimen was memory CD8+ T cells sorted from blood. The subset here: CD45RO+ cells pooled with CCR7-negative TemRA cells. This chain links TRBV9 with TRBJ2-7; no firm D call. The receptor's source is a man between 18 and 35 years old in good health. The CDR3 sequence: CASSVGVSSYEQYF. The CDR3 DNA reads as TGTGCCAGCAGCGTAGGGGTGTCCTCCTACGAGCAGTACTTC.